The 28 T cell receptor beta chains below come from one sample, sequenced in a study of metastatic and nonmetastatic thyroid tumors. TCRdb reprocessed the PCR reads using MiXCR. The profile covers about 43,000 clones, with about 24% appearing a single time and roughly 15% taken by the ten largest. All patients were untreated before thyroid surgery. The source material was tumor tissue. All receptors derive from a female donor with papillary thyroid cancer or a benign thyroid nodule (not recorded which). Some clones in this sample may be carry-over from other donors' samples.

This clone was picked up many times. Distinct nucleotide sequences in the sample also encode this CDR3. CDR3 nucleotides: TGTGCCAGCAGCGTTGATGGAAGCTCCTACGAGCAGTACTTC. Protein product: CASSVDGSSYEQYF. The chain carries TRBV9 and TRBJ2-7; D is unclear. The CDR3 runs to 14 residues. CDR1 is SGDLS and CDR2 is YYNGEE in the germline V gene. V lost 2 bases and J 0 bases, leaving 9 bases between the germline ends.

This clone occurred many times. A much larger clone lies a single base off, so this may be a read error. Other DNA sequences in the sample encode the same CDR3. This chain connects TRBV6-2 or TRBV6-3 to TRBJ2-1; TRBD2 aligns across 12 bases. V gave up 6 bases and J gave up 7 bases; unmatched junction bases: 7. The CDR3 has 15 residues. Per the germline V gene, CDR1 is MNHEY and CDR2 is SVGEGT. Written as DNA, the CDR3 is TGTGCCAGCAGCTTTCTAGCGGGGGGGCATAATGAGCAGTTCTTC. Translation gives CASSFLAGGHNEQFF.

This clone showed up many times. J is TRBJ1-2 and V is TRBV19; 8 bases map to TRBD1. CDR3 size: 15 residues. Germline lookup yields CDR1 LNHDA and CDR2 SQIVND (reference sequence). Unmatched junction bases numbered 10, after V lost 2 bases and J lost 8 bases. The CDR3 nucleotides read TGTGCCAGTAGTATACCATCGGACAGGGAAGAAGGCTACACCTTC. The encoded protein is CASSIPSDREEGYTF.

V gene TRBV6-1 combines with J gene TRBJ1-1; 7 bases match TRBD1. The CDR3 loop spans 15 amino acids. CDR1 MNHNS and CDR2 SASEGT come from the germline V gene. V lost 7 bases, J lost 3 bases, and 11 bases stayed unmatched. The CDR3 region is CASNRPGQIYTEAFF. As DNA, the CDR3 is TGTGCCAGCAATCGCCCGGGACAGATCTACACTGAAGCTTTCTTT.

This clone was seen ten or more times. V and J are TRBV7-2 and TRBJ2-7, with D unclear. V gave up 4 bases and J gave up 7 bases, with 17 bases separating them. The CDR3 is 14 amino acids. Germline V gene sequence: CDR1 SGHTA, CDR2 FQGNSA. The CDR3 DNA follows: TGTGCCAGCAGCTCCGATCGTTGGAGCGAGGAGCAGTACTTC. Protein product: CASSSDRWSEEQYF.

This clone was observed a handful of times. Relative to the germline gene, one junction end is altered; a read error may explain this. DNA for the CDR3: TGTGCCAACAGTTACTCGTGGGACAGGGTATTCACAGATACGCAGTATTTT. As protein: CANSYSWDRVFTDTQYF. The V gene is TRBV6-4, the J gene TRBJ2-3, with 9 bases aligning to TRBD1. The CDR3 is made up of 17 amino acids. Germline assignment: CDR1 MRHNA and CDR2 SNTAGT.

This clone was seen at least ten times. The rearrangement joins TRBV6-2 or TRBV6-3 to TRBJ2-1, with TRBD2 identical over 8 bases. Germline V lookup: CDR1 MNHEY, CDR2 SVGEGT. The CDR3 loop spans 17 amino acids. With 2 bases clipped from V and 5 bases from J, the junction kept 11 bases outside the gene matches. The CDR3 DNA reads as TGTGCCAGCAGTTACAATTTGCCGGGAGGGGTCCACAATGAGCAGTTCTTC. It is translated as CASSYNLPGGVHNEQFF.

The chain couples TRBV19 to TRBJ2-7; D ambiguous. From germline, CDR1 is LNHDA and CDR2 SQIVND (reference sequence). The length of the CDR3 is 9 residues. As DNA, the CDR3 is TGTGCGTGGGTTTACGAGCAGTACTTC. It codes for CAWVYEQYF.

The gene calls are TRBV28 and TRBJ1-5, with a tentative D call TRBD1 (5 bases). Trimming removed 6 bases from V and 7 bases from J, with 16 bases in between. The CDR3 length is 14 residues. CDR1 is MDHEN and CDR2 is SYDVKM in the germline V gene. The CDR3 DNA reads TGTGCCAGCAGCCCTCCGGGGGGAAGGCAGCCCCAGCATTTT. Protein sequence: CASSPPGGRQPQHF.

Many counts were recorded for this clone. The chain links TRBV5-6 to TRBJ1-4, with D hard to call. V lost 5 bases and J lost 11, with 16 bases in between. This CDR3 has 13 residues. CDR1 SGHDT and CDR2 YYEEEE come from the germline V gene. CDR3 nucleotides: TGTGCCAGCAGTTTGCCCCGGGTCGGGAAACTGTTTTTT. It yields the protein CASSLPRVGKLFF.

This clone showed up just a few times. The rearrangement links TRBV12-5 to TRBJ2-1; no clear D gene. CDR1 is LGHNT, CDR2 FRNRAP, per germline. The CDR3 spans 13 residues. V was cut by 5 bases and J by 6 bases, with 11 bases left in between. The CDR3 sequence is CASGPGPSNEQFF. CDR3 DNA: TGTGCTAGTGGTCCTGGTCCCTCCAATGAGCAGTTCTTC. The variable domain in full, with the rest retrieved from reference TRBV12-5 and TRBJ2-1, is DARVTQTPRHKVTEMGQEVTMRCQPILGHNTVFWYRQTMMQGLELLAYFRNRAPLDDSGMPKDRFSAEMPDATLATLKIQPSEPRDSAVYFCASGPGPSNEQFFGPGTRLTVL.

This clone was detected many times. The gene calls are TRBV12-3 or TRBV12-4 and TRBJ2-3, with D perhaps TRBD1 (6 bases). The germline V and J ends were trimmed by 5 bases and 5 bases, with 17 bases remaining between them. This CDR3 spans 15 amino acids. The CDR3 loop reads CASSHTDSFGDTQYF. The CDR3 DNA is TGTGCCAGCAGTCATACGGACAGTTTCGGAGATACGCAGTATTTT.

This clone has at least ten counts. The chain employs TRBV5-4 and TRBJ1-1; maybe TRBD1 (5 bases). V gave up 4 bases and J gave up 1 base, with 14 bases separating them. The CDR3 has 15 residues. The germline V gene encodes CDR1 SGHNT and CDR2 YYREEE (reference sequence). DNA for the CDR3: TGTGCCAGCAGCCCGGCCCTAGGACAGAACACTGAAGCTTTCTTT. Translating gives CASSPALGQNTEAFF. The full variable domain, rest sourced from reference TRBV5-4 and TRBJ1-1, is ETGVTQSPTHLIKTRGQQVTLRCSSQSGHNTVSWYQQALGQGPQFIFQYYREEENGRGNFPPRFSGLQFPNYSSELNVNALELDDSALYLCASSPALGQNTEAFFGQGTRLTVV.

There are many counts of this clone. The CDR3 DNA follows: TGTGCCAGCAGTCCCCCTAGCACAGATACGCAGTATTTT. Translation gives CASSPPSTDTQYF. The gene calls are TRBV28 and TRBJ2-3; D ambiguous. V was pared by 5 bases and J by 0 bases, with 6 bases between. The CDR3 covers 13 residues. CDR1 is MDHEN and CDR2 is SYDVKM in the germline V gene.

The chain combines TRBV11-1 with TRBJ2-7; 14 bases line up with TRBD2. The trim removed 5 bases at V and 6 bases at J, leaving 6 bases unmatched. The CDR3 spans 15 residues. CDR1 is SGHAT, CDR2 FQDESV, per germline (reference sequence). CDR3 bases: TGTGCCAGCAGCCTTCGACTAGCGGGGGGGCGCGAGCAGTACTTC. Its translation is CASSLRLAGGREQYF.

At least ten counts were recorded for this clone. This rearrangement joins TRBV3-1 to TRBJ2-5; D tentatively fits TRBD1 or TRBD2 (5 bases each). This CDR3 has 17 residues. Trimming took off 6 bases at V and 3 bases at J, with 23 bases between the two ends. The germline V gene has CDR1 LGHDT and CDR2 YNNKEL (reference sequence). CDR3 in amino acids: CASSQNGRGRTEETQYF. The CDR3 nucleotides are TGTGCCAGCAGTCAAAACGGCCGGGGACGAACCGAAGAGACCCAGTACTTC.

Notes on this clone: Other nucleotide sequences in the sample specify the same CDR3. This chain uses TRBV12-3 or TRBV12-4 with TRBJ2-7; 7 bases map to TRBD1. V lost 5 bases to trimming and J lost 3 bases; unmatched junction nucleotides: 4. This CDR3 is built from 13 residues. As DNA, the CDR3 is TGTGCCAGCAGTAGGAACAGGGGCTACGAGCAGTACTTC. Translated: CASSRNRGYEQYF.

The chain combines TRBV5-6 with TRBJ2-7; 10 bases fit TRBD2. The CDR3 totals 15 residues. From germline, CDR1 is SGHDT and CDR2 YYEEEE. The V segment lost 4 bases and the J segment 3 bases; nucleotides outside the gene matches: 7. CDR3 sequence reads: CASSSWTSGFYEQYF. As DNA, the CDR3 is TGTGCCAGCAGCAGCTGGACTAGCGGCTTCTACGAGCAGTACTTC.

In its sample, this clone was seen many times. Possible read error: a much larger clone is one base away. V is TRBV6-1 and J is TRBJ1-6, with D unresolved. The CDR3 is made up of 15 amino acids. Germline V gene lookup returns CDR1 MNHNS and CDR2 SASEGT. The CDR3 DNA reads as TGTGCCAGCAGTGAAGCCGTCTTTCGGTTTTCACCCCCCCACTTT. Amino acids: CASSEAVFRFSPPHF.

The chain joins TRBV20-1 to TRBJ1-1; the D gene is possibly TRBD1 (5 bases). Between the trimmed V and J ends, which lost 4 bases and 3 bases, there was a span of 15 bases. This CDR3 comprises 14 residues. The V gene's germline CDR1 is DFQATT and CDR2 SNEGSKA (reference sequence). CDR3: CSAISGAVDTEAFF. CDR3 DNA: TGCAGTGCTATTTCCGGGGCCGTTGACACTGAAGCTTTCTTT.

This clone has a handful of counts. This chain joins TRBV6-1 and TRBJ2-1; D perhaps matches TRBD2 (6 bases). This CDR3 contains 17 residues. The germline V gene has CDR1 MNHNS and CDR2 SASEGT. V was pared by 0 bases and J by 16 bases, with 28 bases between. The CDR3 spells CASSEALEPTSQPGAFF. The CDR3 DNA reads as TGTGCCAGCAGTGAAGCTCTGGAGCCCACCTCCCAACCGGGAGCTTTCTTC.

With respect to this clone: Germline is not matched at one junction end, which may reflect a read error. This sequence joins TRBV24-1 and TRBJ2-7; D is undetermined. The CDR3 loop spans 12 amino acids. The germline V gene encodes CDR1 KGHDR and CDR2 SFDVKD. The CDR3 DNA reads TGTGCCACATACCCCGGCTCCTACGAGCGGTACTTC. Its translation: CATYPGSYERYF.

There are many counts of this clone. Other DNA sequences within the sample encode an identical CDR3. CDR3 residues: CASSQSQGYNEQFF. DNA for the CDR3: TGCGCCAGCAGCCAGTCTCAAGGCTACAATGAGCAGTTCTTC. The rearrangement joins TRBV4-1 to TRBJ2-1; no clear D. Trimming removed 3 bases at V and 3 bases at J, with 9 bases between. The CDR3 sequence is 14 residues long. CDR1 and CDR2 (germline): MGHRA, YSYEKL.

V is TRBV28 and J is TRBJ2-2; D is possibly TRBD2 (6 bases). This CDR3 spans 15 amino acids. With 3 bases removed from V and 5 bases from J, the gap between germline ends came to 13 bases. Germline V CDR1 and CDR2: MDHEN, SYDVKM. CDR3 sequence: CASSLGGIMTGELFF. In nucleotides, the CDR3 is TGTGCCAGCAGTTTGGGCGGGATAATGACCGGGGAGCTGTTTTTT.

The V call is TRBV7-2, the J call TRBJ1-2; D may be TRBD1 (6 bases). The CDR3 extends over 14 amino acids. CDR1 is SGHTA and CDR2 is FQGNSA in the germline V gene. V lost 4 bases and J 4 bases, leaving 13 bases between the germline ends. The CDR3 region is CASSSAQGTYGYTF. CDR3 sequence (DNA): TGTGCCAGCAGCTCTGCACAGGGAACCTATGGCTACACCTTC.

Ten or more counts support this clone. J is TRBJ2-5 and V is TRBV20-1; D is uncertain. Trimming pared 6 bases from V and 1 base from J, leaving 9 bases between. Per the germline V gene, CDR1 is DFQATT and CDR2 is SNEGSKA (reference sequence). The CDR3 spans 12 residues. As DNA, the CDR3 is TGCAGTGCGGCCCCTAGCCAAGAGACCCAGTACTTC. Translation gives CSAAPSQETQYF.

V and J are TRBV5-1 and TRBJ1-3; tentatively, D is TRBD1 (5 bases). The germline CDR1 and CDR2 sequences are SGHRS and YFSETQ. The CDR3 is 16 amino acids. Trimming left V 3 bases short and J 0 bases short, with 13 bases between. As DNA, the CDR3 is TGCGCCAGCAGCTCGGGGCAGCAGAGCTCTGGAAACACCATATATTTT. Translating it yields CASSSGQQSSGNTIYF.

This clone was observed at least ten times. The V call is TRBV7-2, the J call TRBJ1-1, with 7 positions matching TRBD1. The CDR3 runs to 14 residues. Per the germline V gene, CDR1 is SGHTA and CDR2 is FQGNSA. Losses at the gene ends were 6 bases for V and 2 bases for J; bases not matched to a gene: 6. The CDR3 DNA follows: TGTGCCAGCAGTCTCGGGACAGTCAACACTGAAGCTTTCTTT. This sequence encodes CASSLGTVNTEAFF.